A selection of T cell receptor beta chains follows, all from one sample in a study. TCRdb independently ran MiXCR on the reads; one entry per CDR3 protein. This sample has 6,000 or so distinct CDR3 sequences, with about 9.2% found just once. The sequencing sample was made of CD4+ T cells from synovial fluid. These TCRs come from a human donor with rheumatoid arthritis. Each CDR3 is given with its conserved first and last residue.

v_call	j_call	cdr3_aa
TRBV10-3	TRBJ2-7	CAIRRTEDYEQYF
TRBV28	TRBJ2-7	CASSLEGQRSYEQYF
TRBV3-1	TRBJ2-7	CASSQQGAREQYF
TRBV7-9	TRBJ1-4	CASSPGQGIDEKLFF
TRBV20-1	TRBJ2-5	CRSGQIDAETQYF
TRBV18	TRBJ2-7	CASSLSGTGGSYEQYF
TRBV28	TRBJ2-7	CASRFPSGDEQYF
TRBV6-6	TRBJ2-5	CASSPQRRREGFARETQYF
TRBV7-2	TRBJ1-1	CASKIGGPGYTEAFF
TRBV11-3	TRBJ2-3	CASSLVAGSTDTQYF
TRBV5-6	TRBJ1-1	CASSLAGTAGNTEAFF
TRBV18	TRBJ1-1	CASSPYLTGGFEAFF
TRBV2	TRBJ2-2	CASSELATLPGELFF